These 28 T cell receptor beta chains were sequenced from one sample in a study of cytomegalovirus exposure and HLA in healthy donors. The PCR made use of 60 Vbeta and 13 Jbeta primers. Sequenced by immunoSEQ multiplex PCR; TCRdb stores in-frame clones only, minus some. The table shows approximately 92,000 clones, with less than 70% occurring only once. Sequenced input: PBMCs. The receptors originated from a man aged 50 to 59 in good health and CMV-seronegative.

The chain is built from TRBV5-1 and TRBJ2-2; 9 positions match TRBD1. Trimming cost V 5 bases and J 2 bases; bases outside gene matches: 4. Germline loops: CDR1 SGHRS, CDR2 YFSETQ. CDR3 length: 15 amino acids. CDR3 amino acids: CASRPGQGNTGELFF. The CDR3 nucleotides read TGCGCCAGCAGGCCGGGACAGGGTAACACCGGGGAGCTGTTTTTT.

This clone was counted a few times. This chain uses TRBV30 with TRBJ1-3; the match to TRBD1 covers 10 bases. Per the germline V gene, CDR1 is GTSNPN and CDR2 is SVGIG (reference sequence). The junction had 5 bases not matched to a gene; V was cut back by 3 bases and J by 0 bases. CDR3 length equals 16 residues. The CDR3: CAWSRQGASSGNTIYF. The CDR3, as DNA: TGTGCCTGGAGCAGACAGGGGGCGAGCTCTGGAAACACCATATATTTT.

This clone appeared once. The gene calls are TRBV18 and TRBJ2-1; D gene ambiguous. Germline CDR1 reads KGHSH; CDR2 reads LQKENI. The CDR3 has 16 amino acids. V lost 0 bases and J lost 11, with 20 bases in between. Here the CDR3 reads CASSPPGSSESDQQFF. CDR3 coding DNA: TGTGCCAGCTCACCACCAGGCTCCTCGGAAAGCGATCAGCAGTTCTTC.

This clone was found once. The genes are TRBV7-9 and TRBJ1-1, with 7 bases matching TRBD1. CDR1 and CDR2 (germline): SEHNR, FQNEAQ (reference sequence). After removal of 4 bases from V and 6 bases from J, the junction contained 11 bases not matched to a gene. The CDR3 has 15 amino acids. The CDR3 DNA sequence: TGTGCCAGCAGCTCAGGGGACAGTTCACGCGCTGAAGCTTTCTTT. Translated: CASSSGDSSRAEAFF. The full variable domain, its missing parts supplied by reference TRBV7-9 and TRBJ1-1, is DTGVSQNPRHKITKRGQNVTFRCDPISEHNRLYWYRQTLGQGPEFLTYFQNEAQLEKSRLLSDRFSAERPKGSFSTLEIQRTEQGDSAMYLCASSSGDSSRAEAFFGQGTRLTVV.

CDR3 in amino acids: CASSRGQGEPYEQYF. The DNA for the CDR3 is TGTGCCAGCAGCCGGGGACAGGGGGAACCCTACGAGCAGTACTTC. V usage is TRBV7-3 and J usage is TRBJ2-7, with 11 bases aligning to TRBD1. CDR1 SGHTA and CDR2 FQGTGA come from the germline V gene. There are 15 residues in the CDR3. V lost 5 bases, J lost 2 bases, and 5 bases stayed unmatched.

The rearrangement links TRBV7-9 to TRBJ2-3; possibly TRBD2 for D (6 bases). V was pared by 5 bases and J by 4 bases, with 16 bases between. The CDR3 runs 15 residues. Germline CDR1 reads SEHNR; CDR2 reads FQNEAQ (reference sequence). CDR3 protein: CASSSSLGTADTQYF. Here the CDR3 DNA reads TGTGCCAGCAGCAGTTCTCTTGGGACTGCAGATACGCAGTATTTT.

The CDR3 reads CASSLVGLRTEKLFF. Written as DNA, the CDR3 is TGCGCCAGCAGCTTGGTCGGCTTGAGGACAGAAAAACTGTTTTTT. The chain is built from TRBV5-1 and TRBJ1-4, with D possibly TRBD1 on 5 matching bases. Germline V CDR1 and CDR2: SGHRS, YFSETQ. Trimming removed 0 bases at V and 8 bases at J, with 14 bases between. The CDR3 has 15 residues. Variable domain in full (rest from reference TRBV5-1 and TRBJ1-4): KAGVTQTPRYLIKTRGQQVTLSCSPISGHRSVSWYQQTPGQGLQFLFEYFSETQRNKGNFPGRFSGRQFSNSRSEMNVSTLELGDSALYLCASSLVGLRTEKLFFGSGTQLSVL.

The V call is TRBV7-6, the J call TRBJ1-3; D may be TRBD1 (6 bases). CDR3 size: 14 residues. V shed 5 bases and J shed 3 bases, with 11 bases lying between them. The germline CDR1 and CDR2 sequences are SGHVS and FNYEAQ. DNA for the CDR3: TGTGCCAGCAGCGTAGGGGGGGGTGGAAACACCATATATTTT. It specifies CASSVGGGGNTIYF.

The rearrangement joins TRBV10-3 to TRBJ2-7, with a possible D match to TRBD2 (6 bases). V was shortened by 3 bases and J by 4 bases, with 19 bases between the two germline ends. CDR1 is ENHRY, CDR2 SYGVKD, per germline. The CDR3 sequence is 16 residues long. The CDR3 DNA reads as TGTGCCATCAGTGACGCCGGGGGTAAAACGGGTTACGAGCAGTACGTC. Its protein is CAISDAGGKTGYEQYV.

The J gene is TRBJ2-7, the V gene TRBV5-1; D is perhaps TRBD1 (5 bases). Trimming took 1 base from V and 1 from J, leaving 12 bases between them. This CDR3 region has 15 residues. Looked up from germline, CDR1 is SGHRS and CDR2 is YFSETQ. In DNA form, the CDR3 reads TGCGCCAGCAGCTTGTTCAGGACACCTTCCTACGAGCAGTACTTC. This gives the protein CASSLFRTPSYEQYF.

The rearrangement uses TRBV29-1 and TRBJ2-1; 13 nucleotides line up with TRBD2. Germline CDR1 SQVTM, CDR2 ANQGSEA. This CDR3 is built from 19 residues. V shed 6 bases, J shed 8 bases, and the junction held 22 bases outside the gene matches. The DNA for the CDR3 is TGCAGCGTACCAACGCCCCGGACTAGCGGGAGTAGGGCCGGGTATGAGCAGTTCTTC. Encoded protein: CSVPTPRTSGSRAGYEQFF.

The chain employs TRBV2 and TRBJ2-1; 9 bases agree with TRBD2. CDR3 length: 16 residues. Trimming cost V 11 bases and J 3 bases; bases outside gene matches: 14. CDR1 is SNHLY, CDR2 FYNNEI, per germline. CDR3 bases: TGTGCCTTGGGGCTACTCGATAGCGGGAGCTACAATGAGCAGTTCTTC. Residues: CALGLLDSGSYNEQFF. The entire variable domain, with the rest obtained from reference TRBV2 and TRBJ2-1, is as follows: EPEVTQTPSHQVTQMGQEVILRCVPISNHLYFYWYRQILGQKVEFLVSFYNNEISEKSEIFDDQFSVERPDGSNFTLKIRSTKLEDSAMYFCALGLLDSGSYNEQFFGPGTRLTVL.

V gene TRBV7-2 combines with J gene TRBJ1-5, with D unresolved. Trimming stripped 0 bases from V and 5 bases from J, with 20 bases between. The germline CDR1 and CDR2 sequences are SGHTA and FQGNSA. The CDR3 spans 18 residues. CDR3 sequence reads: CASSLALRYIADHQPQHF. In nucleotides, the CDR3 is TGTGCCAGCAGCTTAGCGCTACGTTATATCGCCGATCATCAGCCCCAGCATTTT.

In its sample, this clone was seen a few times. V and J are TRBV7-2 and TRBJ2-2, with 7 bases matching TRBD2. V gave up 5 bases and J gave up 0 bases; unmatched junction bases: 6. This CDR3 contains 16 residues. CDR1 and CDR2 (germline): SGHTA, FQGNSA. CDR3 amino acids: CASSPTAGTNTGELFF. The CDR3 bases are TGTGCCAGCAGCCCAACAGCGGGAACGAACACCGGGGAGCTGTTTTTT.

This clone was seen a single time. The genes are TRBV5-1 and TRBJ1-6, with 8 bases matching TRBD1. The V segment lost 4 bases and the J segment 10 bases; nucleotides outside the gene matches: 22. The CDR3 covers 19 residues. From germline, CDR1 is SGHRS and CDR2 YFSETQ. Written as DNA, the CDR3 is TGCGCCAGCAGCCTAAGATTAGGACAGGGTGGGGCGACGGACTCACCCCTCCACTTT. This codes for CASSLRLGQGGATDSPLHF.

The rearrangement joins TRBV7-9 to TRBJ2-5, with TRBD2 matching 9 bases. Trimming took 0 bases from V and 4 from J; bases not matched to a gene: 6. This CDR3 is 16 amino acids long. Germline V gene sequence: CDR1 SEHNR, CDR2 FQNEAQ (reference sequence). The CDR3 DNA sequence: TGTGCCAGCAGCTTAGCGTTTAGCGGGAGCGGAGAGACCCAGTACTTC. Its translation is CASSLAFSGSGETQYF.

The genes are TRBV12-5 and TRBJ1-2; TRBD1 matches 7 bases. Germline trimming cut 6 bases from V and 4 bases from J; bases unmatched to any gene: 5. CDR1 and CDR2 from the germline V gene are LGHNT and FRNRAP. The CDR3 runs 13 residues. CDR3 bases: TGTGCTAGTGGCACGGGACAGAGCTATGGCTACACCTTC. It is translated as CASGTGQSYGYTF.

This clone turned up a few times. The gene calls are TRBV5-6 and TRBJ2-7, with 11 bases lining up with TRBD2. V was clipped by 2 bases and J by 6 bases; unmatched bases: 4. The CDR3 runs 14 residues. Germline assignment: CDR1 SGHDT and CDR2 YYEEEE. The CDR3 DNA reads as TGTGCCAGCAGCTTTACTAGCGGGAGAGGCGAGCAGTACGTC. Translating gives CASSFTSGRGEQYV.

V and J are TRBV5-6 and TRBJ1-1, with D unclear. CDR3 length: 15 amino acids. Germline assignment: CDR1 SGHDT and CDR2 YYEEEE. The V end lost 0 bases, the J end lost 2 bases, and 11 bases lay between the germline ends. The CDR3: CASSLDGGLNTEAFF. The CDR3 bases are TGTGCCAGCAGCTTGGATGGAGGGCTAAACACTGAAGCTTTCTTT.

The CDR3 coding sequence is TGTGCCATCAGTGAGTCGAATGGGGGGACTGAAGCTTTCTTT. It specifies CAISESNGGTEAFF. The V and J genes are TRBV10-3 and TRBJ1-1; D may be TRBD1 (5 bases). CDR3 size: 14 residues. Germline assignment: CDR1 ENHRY and CDR2 SYGVKD. Trimming cost V 0 bases and J 5 bases, with 10 bases left between them.

This chain joins TRBV19 and TRBJ1-3; no clear D gene. The germline gives CDR1 LNHDA, CDR2 SQIVND (reference sequence). The CDR3 spans 16 residues. V was shortened by 4 bases and J by 0 bases, with 13 bases between the two germline ends. The CDR3 region is CASSTRGLRSGNTIYF. In DNA, the CDR3 is TGTGCCAGTAGTACCCGAGGACTCCGCTCTGGAAACACCATATATTTT.

The CDR3 loop is CAWTAGDRGRADTQYF. In nucleotides, the CDR3 is TGTGCCTGGACGGCGGGGGACAGGGGGCGTGCAGATACGCAGTATTTT. The chain has TRBV30 and TRBJ2-3; 12 nucleotides agree with TRBD1. CDR1 is GTSNPN, CDR2 SVGIG, per germline (reference sequence). The V segment lost 4 bases and the J segment 4 bases; nucleotides outside the gene matches: 9. The CDR3 sequence is 16 residues long. The full variable domain, its missing parts supplied by reference TRBV30 and TRBJ2-3, is SQTIHQWPATLVQPVGSPLSLECTVEGTSNPNLYWYRQAAGRGLQLLFYSVGIGQISSEVPQNLSASRPQDRQFILSSKKLLLSDSGFYLCAWTAGDRGRADTQYFGPGTRLTVL.

This clone showed up just a few times. This chain connects TRBV6-4 to TRBJ2-1; 8 bases fit TRBD2. V lost 3 bases to trimming and J lost 5 bases; unmatched junction nucleotides: 9. Germline V CDR1 and CDR2: MRHNA, SNTAGT. The CDR3 runs to 16 residues. The CDR3 nucleotides read TGTGCCAGCAGTGATTGGGGGACTAGGTCCCACAATGAGCAGTTCTTC. Protein product: CASSDWGTRSHNEQFF.

The chain has TRBV2 and TRBJ2-7, with 7 positions matching TRBD2. The CDR3 loop spans 13 amino acids. Germline CDR1 reads SNHLY; CDR2 reads FYNNEI. V shed 3 bases and J 8 bases; nucleotides not matched to a gene: 7. CDR3 in amino acids: CASSDREGLKQYV. The CDR3 nucleotides are TGTGCCAGCAGTGACAGGGAGGGCCTAAAGCAGTACGTC.

The chain is built from TRBV7-9 and TRBJ2-7, with a tentative D call TRBD2 (7 bases). Germline CDR1 SEHNR, CDR2 FQNEAQ (reference sequence). The CDR3 consists of 16 residues. Between the trimmed V and J ends, which lost 0 bases and 7 bases, there was a span of 19 bases. This chain's CDR3 is CASSLAQVGGPGEQYF. CDR3 nucleotides: TGTGCCAGCAGCTTAGCGCAAGTCGGGGGGCCGGGGGAGCAGTACTTC.

The V and J genes are TRBV7-2 and TRBJ2-5, with 10 bases identical to TRBD2. This CDR3 is built from 15 residues. Germline V gene lookup returns CDR1 SGHTA and CDR2 FQGNSA. J gave up 7 bases and V 5 bases, and 10 bases lay outside the gene matches. CDR3 nucleotide sequence: TGTGCCAGCAGCCCTAGCGGGGGTATGCCTGGGACCCAGTACTTC. Amino acid sequence: CASSPSGGMPGTQYF. Full variable domain (outside the CDR3, taken from reference TRBV7-2 and TRBJ2-5): GAGVSQSPSNKVTEKGKDVELRCDPISGHTALYWYRQSLGQGLEFLIYFQGNSAPDKSGLPSDRFSAERTGGSVSTLTIQRTQQEDSAVYLCASSPSGGMPGTQYFGPGTRLLVL.

The V and J genes are TRBV12-5 and TRBJ2-5, with TRBD2 matching over 13 bases. The CDR3 loop spans 17 amino acids. Germline trimming cut 5 bases from V and 2 bases from J; bases unmatched to any gene: 8. CDR1 is LGHNT, CDR2 FRNRAP, per germline. The CDR3 DNA reads TGTGCTAGTGGTCCGGGACTAGCGGGAACAGGGCAAGAGACCCAGTACTTC. This translates into CASGPGLAGTGQETQYF.

This rearrangement joins TRBV4-1 to TRBJ1-3, with D hard to call. Looked up from germline, CDR1 is MGHRA and CDR2 is YSYEKL. The CDR3 loop spans 18 amino acids. The V end lost 3 bases, the J end lost 4 bases, and 22 bases lay between the germline ends. The CDR3 DNA is TGCGCCAGCAGCCATCCCTGGGGTCGCGGGGAGCGGGGAAACACCATATATTTT. Translating gives CASSHPWGRGERGNTIYF.